This TCR beta chain was identified in a study of T cell repertoires in cytomegalovirus infection. Background on the study: Public TCR beta signatures indicated both CMV infection and matching HLA type. Findings and limits, study-wide: CMV carriers with the relevant HLA were identified by cumulative public TCR beta family frequency. In two of eight donors, the top clonotype was HLA-C-restricted CMV-specific.

TCRdb reprocessed the reads via MiXCR and lists one record per CDR3 protein. The sample contains 100,000 to 150,000 distinct CDR3 sequences, roughly a quarter of which appear only once. The CDR3 consists of 17 residues. The germline gives CDR1 SGHVS, CDR2 FQNEAQ. The V segment lost 5 bases and the J segment 5 bases; nucleotides outside the gene matches: 11. This clonotype was seen at least ten times. Its target is not known. The sequencing input was PBMCs, sequenced either directly or after in vitro stimulation (not recorded which). J is TRBJ2-5 and V is TRBV7-8; TRBD2 matches 13 bases. The origin of this receptor is a human donor in good health (CMV status not recorded). Some clones in this sample may be carry-over from other donors' samples. CDR3 bases: TGTGCCAGCAGCCGTACTAGCGGGAGGGCAGGGATGGAGACCCAGTACTTC. Encoded protein: CASSRTSGRAGMETQYF.